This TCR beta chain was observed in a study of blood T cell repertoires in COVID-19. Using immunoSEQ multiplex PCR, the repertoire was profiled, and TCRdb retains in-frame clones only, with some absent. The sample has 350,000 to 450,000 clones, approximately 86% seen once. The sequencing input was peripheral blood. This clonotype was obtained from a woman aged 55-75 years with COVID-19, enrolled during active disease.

The CDR3 region is CASSPWRGAYNEQFF. Written as DNA, the CDR3 is TGTGCCAGCAGCCCTTGGCGGGGGGCGTACAATGAGCAGTTCTTC. The chain links TRBV3-1 (or the pseudogene TRBV3-2) to TRBJ2-1; TRBD2 matches at 8 bases. V was clipped by 4 bases and J by 4 bases; unmatched bases: 6. The CDR3 is 15 amino acids. Per germline, CDR1 LGHDT and CDR2 YNNKEL (reference sequence).